A single sample is the source of the 26 T cell receptor beta chains below, sequenced in a study of CD8 T cells in Susac syndrome. RNA amounts of about 0.5 to 1 ug underwent reverse transcription with random hexamers. TCRdb re-analysed the immunoSEQ multiplex PCR reads in MiXCR, keeping a single row per CDR3 protein. The sample records a few hundred thousand distinct CDR3 sequences, 95% being singletons. The material sequenced was CD4+ T cells from PBMCs. Receptors were obtained from a human donor with multiple sclerosis.

The chain couples TRBV29-1 to TRBJ1-1; D possibly corresponds to TRBD1 (6 bases). Germline loops: CDR1 SQVTM, CDR2 ANQGSEA. CDR3 length equals 12 residues. The germline V and J ends were trimmed by 5 bases and 3 bases, with 10 bases remaining between them. The CDR3 reads CSVRKGDTEAFF. CDR3 DNA sequence: TGCAGCGTTCGGAAGGGGGACACTGAAGCTTTCTTT.

The CDR3 bases are TGTGCCAGCAGTTTAACAGGGGCCAACTCTGGGGCCAACGTCCTGACTTTC. It translates to CASSLTGANSGANVLTF. J is TRBJ2-6 and V is TRBV27; 7 bases are a match to TRBD1. This CDR3 contains 17 residues. Per the germline V gene, CDR1 is MNHEY and CDR2 is SMNVEV (reference sequence). J was trimmed by 0 bases and V by 2 bases; bases with no gene match: 4.

The chain uses TRBV20-1 and TRBJ2-3, with 9 bases fitting TRBD2. The CDR3 contains 14 residues. V lost 3 bases to trimming and J lost 5 bases; unmatched junction nucleotides: 6. Germline CDR1 reads DFQATT; CDR2 reads SNEGSKA (reference sequence). CDR3 DNA: TGCAGTGCTAGGAGGGGACTAGCCGAAGATACGCAGTATTTT. It codes for CSARRGLAEDTQYF.

V usage is TRBV29-1 and J usage is TRBJ1-1, with D possibly TRBD1 on 5 matching bases. This CDR3 is 13 amino acids long. The germline CDR1 and CDR2 sequences are SQVTM and ANQGSEA. Trimming stripped 5 bases from V and 3 bases from J, with 13 bases between. CDR3 DNA sequence: TGCAGCGTTCCATTGACAGCCGACACTGAAGCTTTCTTT. Residues: CSVPLTADTEAFF.

This chain connects TRBV3-1 to TRBJ2-1, with D perhaps TRBD1 or TRBD2 (5 bases each). CDR3 length: 12 amino acids. CDR1 and CDR2 from the germline V gene are LGHDT and YNNKEL (reference sequence). Trimming removed 3 bases at V and 10 bases at J, with 10 bases between. CDR3 coding DNA: TGTGCCAGCAGCCACCAGGGCGGGGAGCAGTTCTTC. Translating it yields CASSHQGGEQFF.

This chain uses TRBV13 with TRBJ2-6, with D hard to call. The CDR3 consists of 13 residues. V was pared by 6 bases and J by 0 bases, with 3 bases between. Germline V gives CDR1 PRHDT, CDR2 FYEKMQ (reference sequence). The CDR3 reads CASSNSGANVLTF. The CDR3 bases are TGTGCCAGCAGTAACTCTGGGGCCAACGTCCTGACTTTC.

V and J are TRBV20-1 and TRBJ2-3; D might be TRBD1 or TRBD2, each matching 6 bases. Germline CDR1 DFQATT, CDR2 SNEGSKA (reference sequence). The CDR3 length is 12 residues. In DNA, the CDR3 is TGCAGGGGGGAAGGAGGGGGTAATACGCAGTATTTT. Its protein is CRGEGGGNTQYF.

The chain carries TRBV30 and TRBJ1-6; maybe TRBD1 (6 bases). CDR1 is GTSNPN and CDR2 is SVGIG in the germline V gene (reference sequence). The CDR3 runs 14 residues. Trimming left V 3 bases short and J 7 bases short, with 13 bases between. This CDR3 is CAWRRDTVNSPLHF. The CDR3 bases are TGTGCCTGGAGAAGGGACACCGTAAATTCACCCCTCCACTTT.

The table lists this clonotype with a count of one. V and J are TRBV14 and TRBJ2-3, with D perhaps matching TRBD1 (6 bases). V was clipped by 5 bases and J by 4 bases, with 13 bases between them. Germline V CDR1 and CDR2: SGHDN, FVKESK. CDR3 size: 14 residues. The CDR3 DNA sequence: TGTGCCAGCAGCTATTTAAACAGGGCAGATACGCAGTATTTT. This translates into CASSYLNRADTQYF.

The chain is built from TRBV5-1 and TRBJ2-5; D uncertain. CDR1 and CDR2 from the germline V gene are SGHRS and YFSETQ. This CDR3 region has 13 residues. Trimming shortened V by 0 bases and J by 9 bases, and 12 bases separated the two germline ends. The DNA of the CDR3 is TGCGCCAGCAGCTTGGGCCAGGAGTCGGCCCAGTACTTC. Translating it yields CASSLGQESAQYF.

This rearrangement joins TRBV6-6 to TRBJ2-3; 7 nucleotides line up with TRBD2. V lost 11 bases and J lost 2; bases outside the gene matches: 10. CDR3 length: 14 amino acids. The germline V gene has CDR1 MNHNY and CDR2 SVGAGI (reference sequence). CDR3 region: CAGRAGTYTDTQYF. For the CDR3, the DNA is TGTGCCGGACGAGCGGGGACCTACACAGATACGCAGTATTTT.

The V call is TRBV9, the J call TRBJ1-2; unclear D gene. The CDR3 length is 13 residues. The V end lost 2 bases, the J end lost 0 bases, and 5 bases lay between the germline ends. Germline V lookup: CDR1 SGDLS, CDR2 YYNGEE. The CDR3 coding sequence is TGTGCCAGCAGCGTGACAACTAACTATGGCTACACCTTC. Translated: CASSVTTNYGYTF.

The chain couples TRBV20-1 to TRBJ1-1; D gene ambiguous. This CDR3 spans 9 amino acids. Germline V gives CDR1 DFQATT, CDR2 SNEGSKA (reference sequence). With 3 bases removed from V and 6 bases from J, the gap between germline ends came to 2 bases. CDR3 sequence (DNA): TGCAGTGCTAGCCCTGAAGCTTTCTTT. Its protein is CSASPEAFF.

This sequence joins TRBV20-1 and TRBJ2-1; D ambiguous. The CDR3 extends over 12 amino acids. V dropped 0 bases and J dropped 6 bases, with 6 bases sitting between them. Germline loops: CDR1 DFQATT, CDR2 SNEGSKA (reference sequence). The DNA of the CDR3 is TGCAGTGCTAGAGAGGTGCGCAATGAGCAGTTCTTC. Amino acid sequence: CSAREVRNEQFF.

The chain joins TRBV2 to TRBJ2-7; D call uncertain. CDR3 length: 15 amino acids. V was pared by 4 bases and J by 1 base, with 14 bases between. Germline values: CDR1 SNHLY, CDR2 FYNNEI. The DNA for the CDR3 is TGTGCCAGCAGTGCCGGAGCAGTCACATCCTACGAGCAGTACTTC. Its translation: CASSAGAVTSYEQYF.

The chain employs TRBV20-1 and TRBJ2-1, with TRBD2 matching over 16 bases. J lost 10 bases, V lost 6 bases, and 9 bases had no gene match. The CDR3 sequence is 15 residues long. The germline V gene has CDR1 DFQATT and CDR2 SNEGSKA (reference sequence). The CDR3 DNA is TGCAGTGCCCCTGGGACTAGCGGGGGGGATGGGGAGCAGTTCTTC. It specifies CSAPGTSGGDGEQFF.

The V call is TRBV19, the J call TRBJ2-3; 7 bases are a match to TRBD2. V dropped 8 bases and J dropped 4; count of bases not matched to a gene: 12. Germline CDR1 and CDR2: LNHDA and SQIVND (reference sequence). The CDR3 is 15 residues long. CDR3 sequence reads: CASSKAGFSSDTQYF. The CDR3 DNA sequence: TGTGCCAGTTCTAAAGCGGGGTTCTCTTCAGATACGCAGTATTTT.

The chain carries TRBV30 and TRBJ1-1; D call uncertain. This CDR3 is 13 amino acids long. Germline CDR1 and CDR2: GTSNPN and SVGIG (reference sequence). Deletions cut 4 bases from V and 2 bases from J, with 11 bases between. This CDR3 reads CAWTSRANTEAFF. Here the CDR3 DNA reads TGTGCCTGGACGAGCCGGGCAAACACTGAAGCTTTCTTT.

V and J are TRBV3-1 and TRBJ2-1; 13 bases agree with TRBD2. Unmatched junction bases numbered 7, after V lost 7 bases and J lost 7 bases. This CDR3 contains 15 residues. Germline values: CDR1 LGHDT, CDR2 YNNKEL (reference sequence). The DNA of the CDR3 is TGTGCCAGCACCGCGGGACTAGCGGGGTCGAATGAGCAGTTCTTC. Amino acid sequence: CASTAGLAGSNEQFF.

This clonotype has just one count. V usage is TRBV3-1 and J usage is TRBJ2-1; 9 positions match TRBD1. There are 13 residues in the CDR3. Germline assignment: CDR1 LGHDT and CDR2 YNNKEL (reference sequence). V gave up 8 bases and J gave up 7 bases; unmatched junction bases: 6. CDR3 protein: CASRDRAINEQFF. CDR3 nucleotide sequence: TGTGCCAGCCGGGACAGGGCGATAAATGAGCAGTTCTTC.

This chain's CDR3 is CASSPVGGLGTDTQYF. CDR3 coding DNA: TGTGCCAGCAGCCCTGTCGGGGGTCTAGGCACAGATACGCAGTATTTT. The chain employs TRBV3-1 and TRBJ2-3; D is possibly TRBD2 (6 bases). V was cut by 4 bases and J by 1 base, with 15 bases left in between. Germline assignment: CDR1 LGHDT and CDR2 YNNKEL (reference sequence). The CDR3 sequence is 16 residues long.

This clonotype was detected only once. This chain joins TRBV6-5 and TRBJ1-4; D ambiguous. CDR1 is MNHEY, CDR2 SVGAGI, per germline. The CDR3 has 15 residues. The ends were cut back, 0 bases at V and 2 bases at J, with 7 bases in the middle. CDR3 sequence: CASSYSAGTNEKLFF. CDR3 nucleotide sequence: TGTGCCAGCAGTTACTCGGCGGGCACTAATGAAAAACTGTTTTTT.

The gene calls are TRBV5-1 and TRBJ2-3, with D perhaps matching TRBD1 (5 bases). V was clipped by 0 bases and J by 10 bases, with 12 bases between them. CDR1 is SGHRS and CDR2 is YFSETQ in the germline V gene. The CDR3 is made up of 13 amino acids. CDR3 region: CASSLVGAGPQYF. The DNA of the CDR3 is TGCGCCAGCAGCTTGGTAGGGGCAGGTCCGCAGTATTTT.

The chain carries TRBV27 and TRBJ2-1; no reliable D call. Deletions cut 6 bases from V and 5 bases from J, with 11 bases between. The CDR3 is 13 residues long. Germline V CDR1 and CDR2: MNHEY, SMNVEV (reference sequence). As DNA, the CDR3 is TGTGCCAGCAGAGAAATTTATGACAATGAGCAGTTCTTC. Translated, it gives CASREIYDNEQFF.

The chain combines TRBV20-1 with TRBJ2-1, with 7 bases that match TRBD2. The CDR3 runs to 15 residues. Germline CDR1 and CDR2: DFQATT and SNEGSKA (reference sequence). After removal of 3 bases from V and 7 bases from J, the junction contained 12 bases not matched to a gene. CDR3 DNA: TGCAGTGCTAGCCGTGGGGGGGGAATACAAAATGAGCAGTTCTTC. It encodes CSASRGGGIQNEQFF.

CDR3 DNA sequence: TGTGCCAGCAGCCAAGATCTGGGGCGACCCTACAATGAGCAGTTCTTC. Its protein product is CASSQDLGRPYNEQFF. The V call is TRBV3-1, the J call TRBJ2-1; maybe TRBD1 (5 bases). Between the trimmed V and J ends, which lost 0 bases and 2 bases, there was a span of 11 bases. There are 16 residues in the CDR3. Looked up from germline, CDR1 is LGHDT and CDR2 is YNNKEL (reference sequence).